This TCR beta chain is drawn from a study of cytomegalovirus exposure and HLA in healthy donors. In the case of this clone: Antigen: not known.

The study, taken as a whole, reports: Further analysis, carried out later, found HLA-associated TCR beta chains more clonally expanded than equally common other chains. In a later analysis, the majority of CMV-associated beta chains seemingly showed HLA restriction.

Primers for the PCR totalled 60 Vbeta and 13 Jbeta. Repertoires were generated with immunoSEQ multiplex PCR, while TCRdb's copy carries only in-frame clones and drops some. The table has roughly 130,000 clones, around three fifths seen once. In germline, CDR1 is MNHEY, CDR2 SMNVEV (reference sequence). The V and J ends lost 0 bases and 0 bases respectively, with 12 bases between them. CDR3 length equals 16 residues. The chain carries TRBV27 and TRBJ2-7, with D possibly being TRBD2 (6 bases). The sequence was obtained from a male donor in good health and CMV-seronegative. Sequencing used PBMCs. CDR3 coding DNA: TGTGCCAGCAGTTTATCGTTGGCACTAGCCTCCTACGAGCAGTACTTC. Amino acids: CASSLSLALASYEQYF.